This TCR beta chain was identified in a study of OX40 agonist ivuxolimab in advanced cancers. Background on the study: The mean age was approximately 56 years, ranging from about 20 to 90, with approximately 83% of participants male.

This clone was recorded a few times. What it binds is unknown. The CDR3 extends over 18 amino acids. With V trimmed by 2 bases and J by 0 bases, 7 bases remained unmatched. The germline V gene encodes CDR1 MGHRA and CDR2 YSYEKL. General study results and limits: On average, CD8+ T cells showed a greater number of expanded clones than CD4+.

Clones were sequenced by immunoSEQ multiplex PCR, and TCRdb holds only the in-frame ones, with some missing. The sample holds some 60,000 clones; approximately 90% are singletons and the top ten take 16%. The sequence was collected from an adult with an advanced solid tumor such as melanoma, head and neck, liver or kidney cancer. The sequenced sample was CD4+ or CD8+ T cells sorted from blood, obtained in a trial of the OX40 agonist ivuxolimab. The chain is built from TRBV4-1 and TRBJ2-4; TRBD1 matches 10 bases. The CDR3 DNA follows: TGCGCCAGCAGCCAACGGACAGGGGGGGGGCTAGCCAAAAACATTCAGTACTTC. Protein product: CASSQRTGGGLAKNIQYF.